These T cell receptor beta chains were read from a single sample in a study of cytomegalovirus exposure and HLA in healthy donors. Measured with immunoSEQ multiplex PCR; TCRdb has only the in-frame clones, and not every one. The table lists under 200,000 clones, roughly 85% of them singletons, with about 1.3% in the top ten. The sequenced sample was PBMCs. The receptors were gathered from a man in his thirties or forties in good health and CMV-seronegative. The CDR3 runs from the conserved cysteine through the conserved F or W. A D gene is named only where the DNA matches it firmly. Expanded clones get a size class; other rows say once, few or many, or leave the size out.

V gene: TRBV6-6; D gene: TRBD2; clone size: .; J gene: TRBJ2-7; CDR3 DNA: TGTGCCAGCACCCCTAGCGGGGCGCTCGTCCCCTACGAGCAGTACTTC; CDR3 protein: CASTPSGALVPYEQYF
V gene: TRBV6-5; D gene: TRBD2; clone size: .; J gene: TRBJ2-3; CDR3 DNA: TGTGCCAGCAGTTCCGGGACTAGCGGGGGGTCAGATACGCAGTATTTT; CDR3 protein: CASSSGTSGGSDTQYF
V gene: TRBV7-2; D gene: TRBD1; clone size: .; J gene: TRBJ2-5; CDR3 DNA: TGTGCCAGCAGCTACACAGGGGGACAAGAGACCCAGTACTTC; CDR3 protein: CASSYTGGQETQYF
V gene: TRBV25-1; D gene: TRBD1; clone size: .; J gene: TRBJ1-1; CDR3 DNA: TGTGCCAGCAGTGCCCCGGGACAGGGGGTTGTGAACACTGAAGCTTTCTTT; CDR3 protein: CASSAPGQGVVNTEAFF
V gene: TRBV4-3; D gene: TRBD1; clone size: .; J gene: TRBJ2-7; CDR3 DNA: TGCGCCAGCAGCCAAGACCGGCGACAGGGGGCCTTCTACGAGCAGTACTTC; CDR3 protein: CASSQDRRQGAFYEQYF
V gene: TRBV15; D gene: .; clone size: .; J gene: TRBJ2-7; CDR3 DNA: TGTGCCACCAGCAGAGACAGGGCCTCCTACGAGCAGTACTTC; CDR3 protein: CATSRDRASYEQYF
V gene: TRBV5-6; D gene: .; clone size: .; J gene: TRBJ1-2; CDR3 DNA: TGTGCCAGCACCCTGGCCCACTATGGCTACACCTTC; CDR3 protein: CASTLAHYGYTF
V gene: TRBV7-2; D gene: TRBD2; clone size: once; J gene: TRBJ2-5; CDR3 DNA: TGTGCCAGCAGCTTAGTATTAGCGGGAGGAGAGACCCAGTACTTC; CDR3 protein: CASSLVLAGGETQYF
V gene: TRBV5-1; D gene: .; clone size: .; J gene: TRBJ2-1; CDR3 DNA: TGCGCCAGCAGCTTAGAATTAGCGGATCACAATGAGCAGTTCTTC; CDR3 protein: CASSLELADHNEQFF
V gene: TRBV25-1; D gene: .; clone size: .; J gene: TRBJ1-2; CDR3 DNA: TGTGCCAGCAGTGCCTCCGACAGATTTGGCTACACCTTC; CDR3 protein: CASSASDRFGYTF
V gene: TRBV29-1; D gene: TRBD2; clone size: .; J gene: TRBJ2-1; CDR3 DNA: TGCAGCGTTAACGGGGGGACCTACAATGAGCAGTTCTTC; CDR3 protein: CSVNGGTYNEQFF
V gene: TRBV6-5; D gene: .; clone size: .; J gene: TRBJ2-1; CDR3 DNA: TGTGCCAGCAGTTACTCCTGGACACAAAACAATGAGCAGTTCTTC; CDR3 protein: CASSYSWTQNNEQFF
V gene: TRBV7-3; D gene: .; clone size: .; J gene: TRBJ1-3; CDR3 DNA: TGTGCCAGCTCCCCCACCAGCGGACGCTACTCTGGAAACACCATATATTTT; CDR3 protein: CASSPTSGRYSGNTIYF
V gene: TRBV11-2; D gene: .; clone size: once; J gene: TRBJ1-2; CDR3 DNA: TGTGCCAGCAGCTTAGATTTGGGGGGGACCTATTATGGCTACACCTTC; CDR3 protein: CASSLDLGGTYYGYTF
V gene: TRBV4-1; D gene: .; clone size: .; J gene: TRBJ1-1; CDR3 DNA: TGCGCCAGCAGCCAAGACGGGGGTTTGTTTTCCACTGAAGCTTTCTTT; CDR3 protein: CASSQDGGLFSTEAFF
V gene: TRBV5-8; D gene: .; clone size: few; J gene: TRBJ2-5; CDR3 DNA: TGTGCCAGCAGCTTCGCTTCAGAAGAGACCCAGTACTTC; CDR3 protein: CASSFASEETQYF
V gene: TRBV2; D gene: TRBD1; clone size: once; J gene: TRBJ1-2; CDR3 DNA: TGTGCCTATGACCTTGGGGCCCGGACAGGGAGTAGCTATGGCTACACCTTC; CDR3 protein: CAYDLGARTGSSYGYTF
V gene: TRBV9; D gene: TRBD2; clone size: .; J gene: TRBJ2-7; CDR3 DNA: TGTGCCAGCAGCGCCGGGACTAGCGGGCGGGAGCAGTACTTC; CDR3 protein: CASSAGTSGREQYF
V gene: TRBV30; D gene: TRBD1; clone size: .; J gene: TRBJ2-1; CDR3 DNA: TGTGCCTGGACCCTGGACAGGGTCAATGAGCAGTTCTTC; CDR3 protein: CAWTLDRVNEQFF
V gene: TRBV28; D gene: TRBD2; clone size: .; J gene: TRBJ2-1; CDR3 DNA: TGTGCCAGCAGTTTAATAGGCAGTTCAGGGACTAGCGGGAGTGGCGCCTACAATGAGCAGTTCTTC; CDR3 protein: CASSLIGSSGTSGSGAYNEQFF
V gene: TRBV2; D gene: .; clone size: .; J gene: TRBJ2-7; CDR3 DNA: TGTGCCAGCAGTGAAAAGTTCTGGCAGGAGCAGTACTTC; CDR3 protein: CASSEKFWQEQYF
V gene: TRBV28; D gene: TRBD1; clone size: few; J gene: TRBJ2-7; CDR3 DNA: TGTGCCAGCAGTTCCCCCGGGACAGGGGGCCACGAGCAGTACTTC; CDR3 protein: CASSSPGTGGHEQYF
V gene: TRBV20-1; D gene: .; clone size: .; J gene: TRBJ2-4; CDR3 DNA: TGCAGTTCACCTCAGGGAAACATTCAGTACTTC; CDR3 protein: CSSPQGNIQYF
V gene: TRBV6-4; D gene: TRBD1; clone size: .; J gene: TRBJ2-7; CDR3 DNA: TGTGCCAGCAGCCTAGGACAGGGGATGGAGCAGTACTTC; CDR3 protein: CASSLGQGMEQYF
V gene: TRBV9; D gene: .; clone size: .; J gene: TRBJ1-5; CDR3 DNA: TGTGCCAGCAGCGCAGGGGCGGGGGGCAATCAGCCCCAGCATTTT; CDR3 protein: CASSAGAGGNQPQHF
V gene: TRBV19; D gene: TRBD2; clone size: .; J gene: TRBJ2-7; CDR3 DNA: TGTGCCAGTAGTAAAGGGACTAGCGGCTACGAGCAGTACTTC; CDR3 protein: CASSKGTSGYEQYF
V gene: TRBV5-1; D gene: TRBD1; clone size: .; J gene: TRBJ1-2; CDR3 DNA: TGCGCCAGCAGCTTGGCAGGGGGCGTGTATGGCTACACCTTC; CDR3 protein: CASSLAGGVYGYTF
V gene: TRBV30; D gene: TRBD1; clone size: .; J gene: TRBJ1-2; CDR3 DNA: TGTGCCTGGAGTTTGTACAGGGGGGCTGGCTACACCTTC; CDR3 protein: CAWSLYRGAGYTF
V gene: TRBV19; D gene: TRBD2; clone size: .; J gene: TRBJ2-1; CDR3 DNA: TGTGCCAGTAGTGAAACTAGCGGGGGCTCCTACAATGAGCAGTTCTTC; CDR3 protein: CASSETSGGSYNEQFF
V gene: TRBV5-1; D gene: TRBD1; clone size: .; J gene: TRBJ2-7; CDR3 DNA: TGCGCCAGCAGCCTGAGGGGACTTATGACAGGGGGCTCAACCTACGAGCAGTACTTC; CDR3 protein: CASSLRGLMTGGSTYEQYF
V gene: TRBV28; D gene: TRBD2; clone size: .; J gene: TRBJ2-2; CDR3 DNA: TGTGCCAGCAAAATCGGGACTAGGCGGTTCACCGGGGAGCTGTTTTTT; CDR3 protein: CASKIGTRRFTGELFF
V gene: TRBV19; D gene: TRBD1; clone size: few; J gene: TRBJ2-1; CDR3 DNA: TGTGCCAGTAAAATCTGGGACAGCTCCTACAATGAGCAGTTCTTC; CDR3 protein: CASKIWDSSYNEQFF
V gene: TRBV9; D gene: TRBD1; clone size: .; J gene: TRBJ1-2; CDR3 DNA: TGTGCCAGCCCATTGGACAGGGTCTCCCTTAGTAACTATGGCTACACCTTC; CDR3 protein: CASPLDRVSLSNYGYTF
V gene: TRBV25-1; D gene: .; clone size: .; J gene: TRBJ2-7; CDR3 DNA: TGTGCCAGCAGGTGGAGGCTCCCCCACTCCTACGAGCAGTACTTC; CDR3 protein: CASRWRLPHSYEQYF
V gene: TRBV10-1; D gene: .; clone size: .; J gene: TRBJ2-3; CDR3 DNA: TGCGCCAGCAGTGAGGGTACAGGGCCCACAGATACGCAGTATTTT; CDR3 protein: CASSEGTGPTDTQYF
V gene: TRBV6-5; D gene: .; clone size: .; J gene: TRBJ1-5; CDR3 DNA: TGTGCCAGCAGTTACCCTGGACAGAATAGCAATCAGCCCCAGCATTTT; CDR3 protein: CASSYPGQNSNQPQHF
V gene: TRBV27; D gene: .; clone size: .; J gene: TRBJ2-5; CDR3 DNA: TGTGCCAGCAGTTTACAGGGTCGGCAGGGGGAGACCCAGTACTTC; CDR3 protein: CASSLQGRQGETQYF
V gene: TRBV11-3; D gene: TRBD2; clone size: .; J gene: TRBJ2-7; CDR3 DNA: TGTGCCAGCAGCCAAGGGACTAGCGGGAGTGGGAACGAGCAGTACTTC; CDR3 protein: CASSQGTSGSGNEQYF
V gene: TRBV5-1; D gene: TRBD1; clone size: .; J gene: TRBJ2-5; CDR3 DNA: TGCGCCAGCAGGACAGGGTTTCAAGAGACCCAGTACTTC; CDR3 protein: CASRTGFQETQYF
V gene: TRBV30; D gene: .; clone size: .; J gene: TRBJ2-1; CDR3 DNA: TGTGCCTGGAGTGTACTTCTCCAGCGGATGCGGTTCTTC; CDR3 protein: CAWSVLLQRMRFF
V gene: TRBV7-3; D gene: TRBD2; clone size: .; J gene: TRBJ2-1; CDR3 DNA: TGTGCCAGCAGCCCGGCGGGGGGCTCCTACAATGAGCAGTTCTTC; CDR3 protein: CASSPAGGSYNEQFF
V gene: TRBV30; D gene: .; clone size: .; J gene: TRBJ1-2; CDR3 DNA: TGTGCCTGGAGCCTGACAGGTCCTCGTGGCTACACCTTC; CDR3 protein: CAWSLTGPRGYTF
V gene: TRBV5-6; D gene: TRBD1; clone size: .; J gene: TRBJ1-4; CDR3 DNA: TGTGCCAGCAGCTCCGGACAGGGGAGTGAAAAACTGTTTTTT; CDR3 protein: CASSSGQGSEKLFF